The 9 T cell receptor beta chains reported below all come from one sample, sequenced in a study of blood T cell repertoires in COVID-19. This table comes from immunoSEQ multiplex PCR, and its TCRdb copy is limited to in-frame clones, with some not included. In the table there are 150,000 to 200,000 clones, roughly 77% of which are singletons. Input material: peripheral blood. The source is a woman older than 75 with COVID-19, enrolled during active disease.

This clone was detected a few times. The genes are TRBV30 and TRBJ1-5; a possible D gene is TRBD1 (6 bases). The CDR3 sequence is 14 residues long. Germline lookup yields CDR1 GTSNPN and CDR2 SVGIG (reference sequence). V was trimmed by 2 bases and J by 5 bases, leaving 13 bases between them. In DNA form, the CDR3 reads TGTGCCTGGAGTATAGGGCAGGGGTATCAGCCCCAGCATTTT. Translating it yields CAWSIGQGYQPQHF. Full variable domain (outside the CDR3, taken from reference TRBV30 and TRBJ1-5): SQTIHQWPATLVQPVGSPLSLECTVEGTSNPNLYWYRQAAGRGLQLLFYSVGIGQISSEVPQNLSASRPQDRQFILSSKKLLLSDSGFYLCAWSIGQGYQPQHFGDGTRLSIL.

The chain joins TRBV4-2 to TRBJ2-2, with 13 bases fitting TRBD2. Germline CDR1 LGHNA, CDR2 YNFKEQ. This CDR3 is built from 16 residues. With V trimmed by 4 bases and J by 7 bases, 6 bases remained unmatched. The CDR3 here is CASSRGLAGEGGELFF. The DNA for the CDR3 is TGTGCCAGCAGCCGCGGACTAGCGGGGGAGGGCGGGGAGCTGTTTTTT.

The chain uses TRBV27 and TRBJ2-5; D perhaps matches TRBD1 (5 bases). With 7 bases removed from V and 2 bases from J, the gap between germline ends came to 11 bases. The CDR3 length is 13 residues. The V gene's germline CDR1 is MNHEY and CDR2 SMNVEV (reference sequence). CDR3 sequence reads: CASKRQPQETQYF. CDR3 bases: TGTGCCAGCAAGAGACAGCCGCAAGAGACCCAGTACTTC.

V and J are TRBV2 and TRBJ2-5; possible D gene TRBD2, 6 bases. V lost 7 bases and J lost 4, with 10 bases in between. The CDR3 length is 12 residues. CDR1 is SNHLY and CDR2 is FYNNEI in the germline V gene. CDR3 residues: CASTAGGETQYF. The CDR3 DNA sequence: TGTGCCAGCACCGCCGGGGGAGAGACCCAGTACTTC.

The chain employs TRBV11-3 and TRBJ1-1, with 8 bases lining up with TRBD1. The CDR3 is made up of 14 amino acids. Germline CDR1 and CDR2: SGHNT and YENEEA. V dropped 4 bases and J dropped 2; count of bases not matched to a gene: 3. The DNA of the CDR3 is TGTGCCAGCAGCTGGGGACAGGCTAACACTGAAGCTTTCTTT. The encoded protein is CASSWGQANTEAFF.

V is TRBV6-5 and J is TRBJ1-2, with D possibly TRBD1 on 5 matching bases. Between the trimmed V and J ends, which lost 7 bases and 4 bases, there was a span of 13 bases. Per the germline V gene, CDR1 is MNHEY and CDR2 is SVGAGI. The CDR3 has 13 residues. The chain's CDR3 is CASKLRATYGYTF. In DNA, the CDR3 is TGTGCCAGCAAACTCAGGGCCACCTATGGCTACACCTTC.

Worth noting for this clone: The same CDR3 also results from other DNA sequences found in this sample. The chain combines TRBV5-1 with TRBJ2-7; 8 nucleotides align to TRBD2. The CDR3 has 12 amino acids. CDR1 is SGHRS and CDR2 is YFSETQ in the germline V gene. The V and J ends lost 4 bases and 3 bases, in that order; junction bases with no gene match: 0. For the CDR3, the DNA is TGCGCCAGCAGCCGGGGGGGCTACGAGCAGTACTTC. It codes for CASSRGGYEQYF.

The gene calls are TRBV5-6 and TRBJ2-7; D is unresolved. Germline lookup yields CDR1 SGHDT and CDR2 YYEEEE. The CDR3 runs to 14 residues. The ends were cut back, 3 bases at V and 0 bases at J, with 10 bases in the middle. In DNA form, the CDR3 reads TGTGCCAGCAGCTCCCCAGGTAGCTCCTACGAGCAGTACTTC. Translating it yields CASSSPGSSYEQYF.

The V call is TRBV2, the J call TRBJ1-2; 7 bases are shared with TRBD1. CDR3 length equals 14 residues. With V trimmed by 5 bases and J by 4 bases, 7 bases remained unmatched. The V gene's germline CDR1 is SNHLY and CDR2 FYNNEI. The CDR3 spells CASSTEAGGYGYTF. In DNA form, the CDR3 reads TGTGCCAGCAGTACTGAGGCAGGGGGCTATGGCTACACCTTC.